This entry is about one T cell receptor beta chain. These data come from a study of blood T cells in healthy people across ages. PCR was performed a second time for about 6 to 12 cycles using a sample-barcoded 5' primer and a J-beta primer mix. TCRdb re-derived calls from the 5' RACE reads in MiXCR, one entry per CDR3 protein. The sample consists of roughly 1,000,000 distinct CDR3 sequences, under 30% of them appearing once. This sample was also put to use in a study of T cells of mothers and their children.

Material: blood. This clonotype was sampled from a girl aged 2-9 years in good health.

The CDR3, as DNA: TGTGCCAGCAGTTTATCCTCAAGCGGAGAGACCCAGTACTTC. Encoded protein: CASSLSSSGETQYF. The chain uses TRBV27 and TRBJ2-5; possibly TRBD2 for D (5 bases). Germline lookup yields CDR1 MNHEY and CDR2 SMNVEV (reference sequence). Trimming pared 0 bases from V and 4 bases from J, leaving 9 bases between. The CDR3 is 14 residues long.